This TCR beta chain is from a study of cytomegalovirus exposure and HLA in healthy donors. Study-level findings and limits: Most TCR sequences showed up rarely, but some public TCRs showed up in many donors. High specificity and sensitivity for cytomegalovirus status were reported for the classifier.

The V end was cut by 4 bases, the J end by 4 bases, with 11 bases between. CDR3 length: 15 residues. Looked up from germline, CDR1 is SGHAT and CDR2 is FQNNGV. Notes on this clone: Its antigen is as yet unknown.

Some clones are missing from TCRdb's copy, which holds only in-frame ones; the method was immunoSEQ multiplex PCR. The sample contains about 360,000 clones, 86% of which appear only once. The sequenced material came from PBMCs. The clonotype originates from a woman under 30 in good health and CMV-seronegative. The chain employs TRBV11-2 and TRBJ2-6; no clear D gene. As DNA, the CDR3 is TGTGCCAGCAGCTCCCTACGGTCCGGGGCCAACGTCCTGACTTTC. Encoded protein: CASSSLRSGANVLTF.